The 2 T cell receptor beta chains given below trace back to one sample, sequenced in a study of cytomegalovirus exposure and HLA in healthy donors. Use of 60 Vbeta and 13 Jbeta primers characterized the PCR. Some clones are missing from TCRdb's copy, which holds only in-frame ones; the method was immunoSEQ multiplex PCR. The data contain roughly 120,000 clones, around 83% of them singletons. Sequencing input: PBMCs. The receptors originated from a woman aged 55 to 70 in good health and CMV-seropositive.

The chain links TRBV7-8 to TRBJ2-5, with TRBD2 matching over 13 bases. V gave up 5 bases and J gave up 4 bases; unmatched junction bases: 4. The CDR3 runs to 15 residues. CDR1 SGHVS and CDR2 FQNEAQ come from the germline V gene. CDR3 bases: TGTGCCAGCAGCCCCGGACTAGCGGGAGTAGAGACCCAGTACTTC. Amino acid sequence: CASSPGLAGVETQYF.

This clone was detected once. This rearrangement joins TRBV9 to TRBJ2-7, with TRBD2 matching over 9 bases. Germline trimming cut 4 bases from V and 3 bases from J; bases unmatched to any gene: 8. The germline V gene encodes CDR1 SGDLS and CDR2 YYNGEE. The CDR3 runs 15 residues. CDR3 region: CASSPLSSGIYEQYF. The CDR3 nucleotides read TGTGCCAGCAGCCCCCTGTCTAGCGGGATCTACGAGCAGTACTTC.